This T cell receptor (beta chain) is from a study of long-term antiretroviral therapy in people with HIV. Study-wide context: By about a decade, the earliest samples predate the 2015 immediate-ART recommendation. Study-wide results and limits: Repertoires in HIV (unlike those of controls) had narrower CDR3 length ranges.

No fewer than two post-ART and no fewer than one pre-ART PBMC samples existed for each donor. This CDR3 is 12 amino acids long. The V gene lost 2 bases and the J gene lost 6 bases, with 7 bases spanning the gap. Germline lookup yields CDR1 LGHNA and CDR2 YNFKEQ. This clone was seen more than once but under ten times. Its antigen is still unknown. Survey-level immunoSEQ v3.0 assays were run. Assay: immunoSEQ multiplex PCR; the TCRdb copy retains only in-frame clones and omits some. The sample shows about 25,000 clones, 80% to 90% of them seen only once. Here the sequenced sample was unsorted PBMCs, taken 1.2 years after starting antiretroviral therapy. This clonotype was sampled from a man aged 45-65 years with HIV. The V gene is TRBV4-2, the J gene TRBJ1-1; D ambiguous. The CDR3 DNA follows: TGTGCCAGCAGCCAAACGGGCGCTGAAGCTTTCTTT. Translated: CASSQTGAEAFF.